This T cell receptor (beta chain) was sequenced during a study of T-cell reconstitution after alpha-beta-depleted transplantation in children. Molecular barcoding with unique molecular identifiers was used for the TCRbeta library. TCRdb independently ran MiXCR on the PCR reads; one entry per CDR3 protein. The data show more than 60,000 distinct CDR3 sequences, 5.5% to 7.5% seen once. This clonotype came up many times. Germline V CDR1 and CDR2: MNHEY, SVGAGI. V shed 2 bases and J shed 3 bases, with 8 bases lying between them. This CDR3 comprises 13 residues. The specimen was PBMCs from the stem cell graft donor, collected from the stem cell graft. V is TRBV6-5 and J is TRBJ2-7; D remains unclear. The receptor comes from a human donor who donated a stem cell graft to a child with acute lymphoblastic leukemia. CDR3 sequence reads: CASSYSADYEQYF. The CDR3 DNA is TGTGCCAGCAGTTACAGTGCGGACTACGAGCAGTACTTC.